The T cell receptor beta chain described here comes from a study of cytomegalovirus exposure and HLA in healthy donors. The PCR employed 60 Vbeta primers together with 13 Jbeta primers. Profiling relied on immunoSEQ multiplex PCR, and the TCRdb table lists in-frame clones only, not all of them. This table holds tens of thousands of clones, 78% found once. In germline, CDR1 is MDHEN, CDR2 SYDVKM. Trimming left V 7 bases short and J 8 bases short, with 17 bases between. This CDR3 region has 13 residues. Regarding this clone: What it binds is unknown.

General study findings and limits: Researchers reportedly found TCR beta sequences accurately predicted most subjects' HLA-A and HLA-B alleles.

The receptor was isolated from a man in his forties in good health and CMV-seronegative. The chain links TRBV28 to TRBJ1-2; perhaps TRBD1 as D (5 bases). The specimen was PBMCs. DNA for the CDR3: TGTGCCAGCACCCCCAGGGCGGCGCAGGGCTACACCTTC. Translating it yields CASTPRAAQGYTF.